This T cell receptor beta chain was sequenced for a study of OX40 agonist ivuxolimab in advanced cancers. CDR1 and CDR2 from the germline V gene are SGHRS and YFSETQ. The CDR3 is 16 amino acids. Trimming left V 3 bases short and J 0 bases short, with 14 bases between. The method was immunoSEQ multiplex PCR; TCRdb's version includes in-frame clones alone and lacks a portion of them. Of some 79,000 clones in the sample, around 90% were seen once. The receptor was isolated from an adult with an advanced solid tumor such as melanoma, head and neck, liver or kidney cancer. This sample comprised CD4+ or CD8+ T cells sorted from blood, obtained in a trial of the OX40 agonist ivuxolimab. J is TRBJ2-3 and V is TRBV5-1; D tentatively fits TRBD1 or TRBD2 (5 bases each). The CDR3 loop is CASSSQGPGSTDTQYF. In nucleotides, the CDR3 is TGCGCCAGCAGCTCCCAGGGACCGGGGAGCACAGATACGCAGTATTTT.